This TCR beta chain was obtained from a study of blood T cells in healthy people across ages. General observations from the study: With age, beta diversity per million T cells declined roughly linearly, significantly by 35 to 40.

Details on this clonotype: Its antigen is still unknown. This likely comes from a read error, as the CDR3 has no conserved phenylalanine or tryptophan at its end.

CDR3 size: 17 residues. V dropped 0 bases and J dropped 0 bases, with 9 bases sitting between them. Germline CDR1 and CDR2: MGHRA and YSYEKL. The authors ran a second PCR of 7 to 11 cycles using a sample-barcoded 5' primer and a J-beta primer mix. Each cDNA molecule was tagged by a template-switch adaptor that had 12 random nucleotides. A single record per CDR3 protein comes from TCRdb applying MiXCR to the 5' RACE reads. The profile shows more than 750,000 distinct CDR3 sequences, 29% of them singletons. Another study also made use of these data, one on T cells of mothers and their children. That work adds: For each mother, over 8 million TCR beta CDR3 reads were obtained, and for each child, a few million.

This chain joins TRBV4-1 and TRBJ2-6; D gene unclear. The clonotype originates from a woman in her thirties or forties in good health. The sample taken for sequencing was blood. The CDR3: CASSQDFWGSGANVLTV. CDR3 bases: TGCGCCAGCAGCCAAGATTTCTGGGGCTCTGGGGCCAACGTCCTGACTGTC.